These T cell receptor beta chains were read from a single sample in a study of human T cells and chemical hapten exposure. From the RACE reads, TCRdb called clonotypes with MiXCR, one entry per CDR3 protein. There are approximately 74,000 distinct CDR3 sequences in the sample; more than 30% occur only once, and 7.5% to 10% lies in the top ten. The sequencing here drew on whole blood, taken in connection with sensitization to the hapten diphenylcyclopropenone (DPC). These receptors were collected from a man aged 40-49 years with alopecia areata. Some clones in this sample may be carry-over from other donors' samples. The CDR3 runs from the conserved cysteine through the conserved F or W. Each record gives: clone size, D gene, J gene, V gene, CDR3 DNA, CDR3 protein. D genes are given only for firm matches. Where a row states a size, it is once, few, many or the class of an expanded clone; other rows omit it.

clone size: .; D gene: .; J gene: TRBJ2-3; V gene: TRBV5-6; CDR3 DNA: TGTGCCAGCAGCTTGGTGACGCGACAGGGCACAGATACGCAGTATTTT; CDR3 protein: CASSLVTRQGTDTQYF
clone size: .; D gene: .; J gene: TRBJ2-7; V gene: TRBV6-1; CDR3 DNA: TGTGCCAGCAGTGCGGGACGGTTGGTTGGCGAGCAGTACTTC; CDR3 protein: CASSAGRLVGEQYF
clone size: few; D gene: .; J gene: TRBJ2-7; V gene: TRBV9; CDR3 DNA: TGTGCCAGCAGCGTAGGAAGCGGGTCCCCCTACGAGCAGTACTTC; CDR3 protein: CASSVGSGSPYEQYF
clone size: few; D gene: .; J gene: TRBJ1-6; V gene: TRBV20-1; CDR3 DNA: TGCAGTGCTAGAGATGCGACTTCACTTGCCTATAATTCACCCCTCCACTTT; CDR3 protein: CSARDATSLAYNSPLHF
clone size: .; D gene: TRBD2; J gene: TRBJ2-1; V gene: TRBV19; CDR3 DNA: TGTGCCAGTAGGACGGGGACTAGCGGGAGCTATGAGCAGTTCTTC; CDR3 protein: CASRTGTSGSYEQFF
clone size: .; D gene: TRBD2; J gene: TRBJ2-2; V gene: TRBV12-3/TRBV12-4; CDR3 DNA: TGTGCCAGCAAACTAGCGGGCATCAACACCGGGGAGCTGTTTTTT; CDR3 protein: CASKLAGINTGELFF
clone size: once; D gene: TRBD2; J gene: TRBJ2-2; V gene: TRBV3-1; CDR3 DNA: TGTGCCAGCAGCCAAGTGAGCGGGAGGGTCGACACCGGGGAGCTGTTTTTT; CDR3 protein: CASSQVSGRVDTGELFF
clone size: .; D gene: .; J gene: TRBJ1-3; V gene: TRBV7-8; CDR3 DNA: TGTGCCAGCAGCTTAGCGTCAGACTCTGGAAACACCATATATTTT; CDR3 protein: CASSLASDSGNTIYF
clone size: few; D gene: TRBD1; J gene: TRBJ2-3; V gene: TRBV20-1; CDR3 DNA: TGCAGTGCTAGAGACAGGGGGCCCACCGGGGCGCAGTATTTT; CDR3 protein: CSARDRGPTGAQYF
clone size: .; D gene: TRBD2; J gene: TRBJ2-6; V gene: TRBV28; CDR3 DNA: TGTGCCAGCGCTCTTGGGGGGGGACTCTTCTCTGGGGCCAACGTCCTGACTTTC; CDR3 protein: CASALGGGLFSGANVLTF
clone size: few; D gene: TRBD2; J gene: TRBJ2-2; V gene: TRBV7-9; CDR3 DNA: TGTGCCAGCAGCGCCCGACTAGCGGGAGAGTTTACCGGGGAGCTGTTTTTT; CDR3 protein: CASSARLAGEFTGELFF
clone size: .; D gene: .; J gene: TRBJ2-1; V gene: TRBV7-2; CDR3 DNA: TGTGCCAGCAGCTCCCACCGGGTAGCAGTCTTCAATGAGCAGTTCTTC; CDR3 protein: CASSSHRVAVFNEQFF
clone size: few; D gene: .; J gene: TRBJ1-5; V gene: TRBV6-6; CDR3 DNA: TGTGCCAGCAGTTACTACACAGGCAATCAGCCCCAGCATTTT; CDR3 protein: CASSYYTGNQPQHF
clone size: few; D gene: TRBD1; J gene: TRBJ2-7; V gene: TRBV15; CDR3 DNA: TGTGCCACCAGCAGCGGCCCAACAGGGGACGAGCAGTACTTC; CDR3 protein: CATSSGPTGDEQYF
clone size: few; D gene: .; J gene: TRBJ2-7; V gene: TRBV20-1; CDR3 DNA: TGCAGTGCTATCAGGAGCTCCTACGAGCAGTACTTC; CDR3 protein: CSAIRSSYEQYF
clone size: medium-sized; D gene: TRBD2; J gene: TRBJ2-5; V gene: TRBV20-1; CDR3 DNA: TGCAGTGCTAGAGGTGGACTAGCGGGATGGGAGACCCAGTACTTC; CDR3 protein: CSARGGLAGWETQYF
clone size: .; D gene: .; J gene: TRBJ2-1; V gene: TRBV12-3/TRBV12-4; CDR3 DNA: TGTGCCAGCAGTTTAGGAGGGTCTTTTAATGAGCAGTTCTTC; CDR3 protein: CASSLGGSFNEQFF
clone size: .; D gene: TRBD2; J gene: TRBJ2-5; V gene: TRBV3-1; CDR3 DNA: TGTGCCAGCAGCCATCTGGGACTAGGACAAGAGACCCAGTACTTC; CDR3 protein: CASSHLGLGQETQYF
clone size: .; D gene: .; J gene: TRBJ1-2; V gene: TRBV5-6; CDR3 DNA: TGTGCCAGCAGCTTACCGGTTAACAACTATGGCTACACCTTC; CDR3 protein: CASSLPVNNYGYTF
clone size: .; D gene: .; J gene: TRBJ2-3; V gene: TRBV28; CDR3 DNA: TGTGCCAGCGTTCGTTGGAATGCGCAGTATTTT; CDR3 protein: CASVRWNAQYF
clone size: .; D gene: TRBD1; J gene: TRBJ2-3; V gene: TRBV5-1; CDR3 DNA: TGCGCCAGCAGCCTGGGACAGGGGAGAGATACGCAGTATTTT; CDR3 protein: CASSLGQGRDTQYF
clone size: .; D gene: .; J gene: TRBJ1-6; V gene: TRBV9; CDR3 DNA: TGTGCCAGCAGCGAGACGGGACGGCAAAATTCACCCCTCCACTTT; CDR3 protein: CASSETGRQNSPLHF
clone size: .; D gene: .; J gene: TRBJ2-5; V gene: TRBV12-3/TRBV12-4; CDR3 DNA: TGTGCCAGCAGTTTAGCGCCCAGGGGAGGGGTGACCCAGTACTTC; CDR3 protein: CASSLAPRGGVTQYF
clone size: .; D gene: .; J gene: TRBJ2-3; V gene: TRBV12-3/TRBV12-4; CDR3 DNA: TGTGCCAGCAGTTTGACAGGCCGGCAACGCACAGATACGCAGTATTTT; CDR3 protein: CASSLTGRQRTDTQYF
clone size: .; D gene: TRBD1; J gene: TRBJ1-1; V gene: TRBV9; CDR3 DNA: TGTGCCAGCAGCAGACAGGGTTTGCCTGAAGCTTTCTTT; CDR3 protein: CASSRQGLPEAFF
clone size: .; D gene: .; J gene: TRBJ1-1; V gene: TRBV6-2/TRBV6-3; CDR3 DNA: TGTGCCAGCAGTTACCGGGCGAACACTGAAGCTTTCTTT; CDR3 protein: CASSYRANTEAFF
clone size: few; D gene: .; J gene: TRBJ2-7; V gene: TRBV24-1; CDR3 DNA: TGTGCCACCAGCAGCAGGGGAAAGGAGCAGTACTTC; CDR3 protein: CATSSRGKEQYF
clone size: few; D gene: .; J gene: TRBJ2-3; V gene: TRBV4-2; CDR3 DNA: TGTGCCAGCAGCCAACCGGGATCTAGCACAGATACGCAGTATTTT; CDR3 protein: CASSQPGSSTDTQYF
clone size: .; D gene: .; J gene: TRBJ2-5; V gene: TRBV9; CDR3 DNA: TGTGCCAGCAGCTCCACAGGAGAGACCCAGTACTTC; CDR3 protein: CASSSTGETQYF
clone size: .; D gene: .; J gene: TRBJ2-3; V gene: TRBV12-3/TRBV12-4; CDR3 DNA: TGTGCCAGCACCTCAGGACGGGGTACGCAGTATTTT; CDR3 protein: CASTSGRGTQYF
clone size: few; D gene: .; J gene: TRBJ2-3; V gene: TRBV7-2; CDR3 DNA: TGTGCCAGCAGCTTAGACGCAGATACGCAGTATTTT; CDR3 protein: CASSLDADTQYF
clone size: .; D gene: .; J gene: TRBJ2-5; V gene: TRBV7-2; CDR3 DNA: TGTGCCAGCAGCTTAGAAACGGAGACCCAGTACTTC; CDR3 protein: CASSLETETQYF
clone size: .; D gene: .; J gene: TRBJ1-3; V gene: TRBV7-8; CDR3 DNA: TGTGCCAGCAGCTTATTGGGGAGGAGCTCTGGAAACACCATATATTTT; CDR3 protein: CASSLLGRSSGNTIYF
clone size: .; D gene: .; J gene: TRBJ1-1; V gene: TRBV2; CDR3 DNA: TGTGCCAGCAGTGAAGAAGGGTTAGGCATGAACACTGAAGCTTTCTTT; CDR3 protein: CASSEEGLGMNTEAFF
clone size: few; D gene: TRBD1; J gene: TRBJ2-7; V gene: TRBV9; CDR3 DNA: TGTGCCAGCAGCGAAACAGGGGACGAGCAGTACTTC; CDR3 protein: CASSETGDEQYF
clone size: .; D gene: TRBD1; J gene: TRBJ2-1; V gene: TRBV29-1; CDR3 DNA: TGCAGCGGGAGACAGGGGGCGGTATACAATGAGCAGTTCTTC; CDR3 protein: CSGRQGAVYNEQFF
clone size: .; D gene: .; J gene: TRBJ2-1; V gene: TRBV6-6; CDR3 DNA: TGTGCCAGCGGGGCGGGGGACACGCAGTTCTTC; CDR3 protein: CASGAGDTQFF
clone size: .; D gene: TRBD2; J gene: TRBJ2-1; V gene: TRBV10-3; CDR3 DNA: TGTGCCATCAGTGAGGGGGGGACTAGTGGTGGTGAGCAGTTCTTC; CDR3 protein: CAISEGGTSGGEQFF
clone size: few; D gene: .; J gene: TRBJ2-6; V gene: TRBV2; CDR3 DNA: TGTGCCAGCAGCCCAGGGGGAGGTCATGGGGCCAACGTCCTGACTTTC; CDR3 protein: CASSPGGGHGANVLTF
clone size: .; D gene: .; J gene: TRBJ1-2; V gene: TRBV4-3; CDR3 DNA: TGCGCCAGCAGCCACAACAGCTACTATGGCTACACCTTC; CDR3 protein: CASSHNSYYGYTF
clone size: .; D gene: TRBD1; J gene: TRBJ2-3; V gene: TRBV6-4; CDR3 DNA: TGTGCCAGCTCTTTCGGCGTGCAGGGGGCAGATACGCAGTATTTT; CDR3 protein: CASSFGVQGADTQYF
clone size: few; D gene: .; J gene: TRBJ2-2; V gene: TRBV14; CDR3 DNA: TGTGCCAGCAGCCAAGATAGAGGTTTCCCCGGGGAGCTGTTTTTT; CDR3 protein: CASSQDRGFPGELFF
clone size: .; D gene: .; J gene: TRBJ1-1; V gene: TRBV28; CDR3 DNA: TGTGCCAGCAGTCCCCGGGGGGGGCGGGTGAACACTGAAGCTTTCTTT; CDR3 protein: CASSPRGGRVNTEAFF
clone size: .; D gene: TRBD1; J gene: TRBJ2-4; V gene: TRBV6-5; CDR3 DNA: TGTGCCAGCAGTCATCTTACCGGGACAGGGGGCGACATTCAGTACTTC; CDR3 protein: CASSHLTGTGGDIQYF
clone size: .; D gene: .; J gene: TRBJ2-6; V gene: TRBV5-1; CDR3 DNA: TGCGCCAGCAGCCTTCCGGTGGGCTCTGGGGCCAACGTCCTGACTTTC; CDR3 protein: CASSLPVGSGANVLTF
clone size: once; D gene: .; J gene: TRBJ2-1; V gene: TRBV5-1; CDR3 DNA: TGCGCCAGCAGCTTACTGGTGTTGGACAATGAGCAGTTCTTC; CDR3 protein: CASSLLVLDNEQFF
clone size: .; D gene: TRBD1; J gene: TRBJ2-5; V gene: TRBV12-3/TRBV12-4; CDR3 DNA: TGTGCCAGCAGTTGGGGAGCGCCGGGACAGGGAACCGTCCAGCAAGAGACCCAGTACTTC; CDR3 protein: CASSWGAPGQGTVQQETQYF
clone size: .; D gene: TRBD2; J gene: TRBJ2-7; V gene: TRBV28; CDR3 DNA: TGTGCCAGCAGGACTAGCGGGAGAGACCACGAGCAGTACTTC; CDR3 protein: CASRTSGRDHEQYF
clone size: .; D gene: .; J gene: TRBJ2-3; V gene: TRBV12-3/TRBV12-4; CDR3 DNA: TGTGCCAGCAGTTTCCTAGGCACAGATACGCAGTATTTT; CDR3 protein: CASSFLGTDTQYF
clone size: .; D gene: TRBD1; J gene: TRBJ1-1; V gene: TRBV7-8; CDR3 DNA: TGTGCCAGCAGCTTAGGGACAGGGCTAGGAGACACTGAAACTTTCTTT; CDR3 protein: CASSLGTGLGDTETFF
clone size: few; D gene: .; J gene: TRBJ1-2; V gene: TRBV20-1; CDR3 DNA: TGCAGTGCTCAGCTTGGGGGCAAGAACTATGGCTACACCTTC; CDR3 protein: CSAQLGGKNYGYTF
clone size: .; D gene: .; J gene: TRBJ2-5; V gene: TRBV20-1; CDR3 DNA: TGCAGTGCTAAGGGTCAAGAGACCCAGTACTTC; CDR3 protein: CSAKGQETQYF
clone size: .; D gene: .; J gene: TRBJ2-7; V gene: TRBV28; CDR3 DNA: TGTGCCACTAAAGGGGGTTCCTACGAGCAGTACTTC; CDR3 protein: CATKGGSYEQYF
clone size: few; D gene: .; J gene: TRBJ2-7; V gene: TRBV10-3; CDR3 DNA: TGTGCCATCAGTGAGTCGGGGCTAGCCGCCGCCGAGCAGTACTTC; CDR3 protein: CAISESGLAAAEQYF
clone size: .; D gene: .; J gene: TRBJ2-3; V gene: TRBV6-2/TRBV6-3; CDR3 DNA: TGTGCCAGCAGTTACCCGAAGCGGGGCACAGATACGCAGTATTTT; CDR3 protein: CASSYPKRGTDTQYF